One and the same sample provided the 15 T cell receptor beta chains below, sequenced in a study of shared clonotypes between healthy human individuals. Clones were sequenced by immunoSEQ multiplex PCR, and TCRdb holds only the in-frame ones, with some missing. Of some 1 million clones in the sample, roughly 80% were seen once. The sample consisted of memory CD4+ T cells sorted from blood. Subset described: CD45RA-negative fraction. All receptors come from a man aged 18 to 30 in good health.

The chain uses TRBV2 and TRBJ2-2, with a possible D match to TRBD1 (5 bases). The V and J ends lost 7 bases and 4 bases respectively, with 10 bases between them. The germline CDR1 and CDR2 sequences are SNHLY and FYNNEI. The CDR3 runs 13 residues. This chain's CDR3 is CASIRTITGELFF. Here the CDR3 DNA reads TGTGCCAGCATAAGGACAATCACCGGGGAGCTGTTTTTT.

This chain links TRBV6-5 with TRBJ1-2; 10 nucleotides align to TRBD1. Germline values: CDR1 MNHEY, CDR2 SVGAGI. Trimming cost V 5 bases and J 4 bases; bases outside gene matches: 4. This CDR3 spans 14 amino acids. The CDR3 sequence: CASSRTGGPYGYTF. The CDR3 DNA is TGTGCCAGCAGTCGGACAGGGGGACCCTATGGCTACACCTTC.

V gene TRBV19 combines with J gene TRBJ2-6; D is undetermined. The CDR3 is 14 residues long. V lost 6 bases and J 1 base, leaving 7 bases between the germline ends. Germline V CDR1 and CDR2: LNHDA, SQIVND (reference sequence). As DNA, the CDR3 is TGTGCCAGTAGGGAAGCTTCTGGGGCCAACGTCCTGACTTTC. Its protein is CASREASGANVLTF.

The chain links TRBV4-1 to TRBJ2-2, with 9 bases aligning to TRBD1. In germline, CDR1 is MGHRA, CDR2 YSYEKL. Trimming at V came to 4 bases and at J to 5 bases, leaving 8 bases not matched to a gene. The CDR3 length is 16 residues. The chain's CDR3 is CASSPGDRGVTGELFF. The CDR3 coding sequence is TGCGCCAGCAGCCCCGGAGACAGGGGGGTGACCGGGGAGCTGTTTTTT.

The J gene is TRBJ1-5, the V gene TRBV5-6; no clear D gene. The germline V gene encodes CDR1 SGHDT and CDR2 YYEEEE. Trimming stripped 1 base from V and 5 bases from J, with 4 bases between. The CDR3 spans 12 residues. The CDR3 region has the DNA TGTGCCAGCAGCTTGACGCATCAGCCCCAGCATTTT. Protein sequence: CASSLTHQPQHF.

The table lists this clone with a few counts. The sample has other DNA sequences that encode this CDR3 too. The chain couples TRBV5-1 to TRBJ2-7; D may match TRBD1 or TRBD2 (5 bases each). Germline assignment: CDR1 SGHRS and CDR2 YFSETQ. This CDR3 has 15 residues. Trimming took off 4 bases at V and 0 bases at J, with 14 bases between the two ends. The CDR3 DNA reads TGCGCCAGCAGCCTAGGAGTGGGGGTCTCCTACGAGCAGTACTTC. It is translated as CASSLGVGVSYEQYF.

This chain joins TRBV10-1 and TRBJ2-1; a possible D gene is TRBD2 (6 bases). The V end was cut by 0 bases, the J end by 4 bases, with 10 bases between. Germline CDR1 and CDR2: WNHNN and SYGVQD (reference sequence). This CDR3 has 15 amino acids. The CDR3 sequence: CASSESGLMYNEQFF. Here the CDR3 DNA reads TGCGCCAGCAGTGAGTCGGGACTTATGTACAATGAGCAGTTCTTC.

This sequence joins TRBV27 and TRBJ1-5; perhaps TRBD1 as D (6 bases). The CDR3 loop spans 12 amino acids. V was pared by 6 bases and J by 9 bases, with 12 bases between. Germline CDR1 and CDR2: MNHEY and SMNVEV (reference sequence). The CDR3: CASSPQGWPQHF. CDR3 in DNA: TGTGCCAGCAGCCCCCAGGGGTGGCCCCAGCATTTT.

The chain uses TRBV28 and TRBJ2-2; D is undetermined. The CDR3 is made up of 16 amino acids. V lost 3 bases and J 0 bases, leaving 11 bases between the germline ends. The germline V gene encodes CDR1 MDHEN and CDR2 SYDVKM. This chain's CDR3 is CASSFAGAANTGELFF. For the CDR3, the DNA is TGTGCCAGCAGTTTTGCCGGAGCCGCGAACACCGGGGAGCTGTTTTTT.

The DNA for the CDR3 is TGCGCCAGCAGCTATCTAGAAGGCAATGAGCAGTTCTTC. Protein sequence: CASSYLEGNEQFF. V gene TRBV5-1 combines with J gene TRBJ2-1; D is unresolved. The germline gives CDR1 SGHRS, CDR2 YFSETQ. Trimming stripped 3 bases from V and 6 bases from J, with 10 bases between. The CDR3 is 13 amino acids.

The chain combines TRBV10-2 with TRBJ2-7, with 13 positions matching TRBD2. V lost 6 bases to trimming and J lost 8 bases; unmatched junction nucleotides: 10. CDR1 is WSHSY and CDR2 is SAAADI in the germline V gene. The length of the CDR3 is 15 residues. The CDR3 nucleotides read TGCGCCAGCAGGGACACCGGGACTAGCGGGGCCCAGCAGTACTTC. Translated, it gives CASRDTGTSGAQQYF.

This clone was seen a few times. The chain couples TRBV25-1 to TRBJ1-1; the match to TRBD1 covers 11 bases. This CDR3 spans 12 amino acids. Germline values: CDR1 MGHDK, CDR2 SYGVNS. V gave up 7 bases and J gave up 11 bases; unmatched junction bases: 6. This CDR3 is CASTNGQGAAFF. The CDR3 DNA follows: TGTGCCAGCACTAACGGACAGGGGGCTGCTTTCTTT.

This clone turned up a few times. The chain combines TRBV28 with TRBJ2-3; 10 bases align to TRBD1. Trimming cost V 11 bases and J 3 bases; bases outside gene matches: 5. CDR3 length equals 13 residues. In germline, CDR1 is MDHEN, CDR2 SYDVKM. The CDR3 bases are TGTGCCGGAAGGACAGGGGGAACAGATACGCAGTATTTT. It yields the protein CAGRTGGTDTQYF.

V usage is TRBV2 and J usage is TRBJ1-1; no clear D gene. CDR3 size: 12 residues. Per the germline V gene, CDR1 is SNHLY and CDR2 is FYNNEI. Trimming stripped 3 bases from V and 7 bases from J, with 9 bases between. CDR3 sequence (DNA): TGTGCCAGCAGTGAGGTGGCAGTTGAAGCTTTCTTT. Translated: CASSEVAVEAFF.

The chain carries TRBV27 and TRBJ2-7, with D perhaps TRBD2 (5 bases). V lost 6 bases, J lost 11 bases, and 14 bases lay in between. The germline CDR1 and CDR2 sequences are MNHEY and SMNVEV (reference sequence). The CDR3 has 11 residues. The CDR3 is CASRFGVLEYF. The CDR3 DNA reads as TGTGCCAGCAGGTTCGGGGTCTTGGAGTACTTC.